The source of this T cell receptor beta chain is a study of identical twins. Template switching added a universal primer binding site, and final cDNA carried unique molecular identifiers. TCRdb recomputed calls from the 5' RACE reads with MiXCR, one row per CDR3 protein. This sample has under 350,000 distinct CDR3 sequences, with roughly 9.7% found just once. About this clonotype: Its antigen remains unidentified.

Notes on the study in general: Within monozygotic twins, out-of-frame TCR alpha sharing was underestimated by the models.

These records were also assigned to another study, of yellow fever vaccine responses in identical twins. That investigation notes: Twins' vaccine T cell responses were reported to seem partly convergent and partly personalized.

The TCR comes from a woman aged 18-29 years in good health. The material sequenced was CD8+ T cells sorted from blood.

The CDR3 DNA sequence: TGTGCCAGCACCCGAGGGACTAGCGGGCCCTACGAGCAGTACTTC. Its protein is CASTRGTSGPYEQYF. This chain joins TRBV6-1 and TRBJ2-7; 12 bases are a match to TRBD2. This CDR3 region has 15 residues. The junction had 6 bases not matched to a gene; V was cut back by 7 bases and J by 2 bases. The germline V gene has CDR1 MNHNS and CDR2 SASEGT.